This T cell receptor (beta chain) was identified during a study of blood T cell repertoires in COVID-19. Overall study: Spain, Italy and the United States supplied samples that represented acute and convalescent COVID-19. Sources were T cells, B-cell-depleted T cells, or PBMCs; the material itself was cDNA or gDNA.

This CDR3 comprises 12 residues. The ends were cut back, 8 bases at V and 1 base at J, with 9 bases in the middle. In the authors' workflow: Amplification of reference gene primers was used by the study to estimate nucleated cell counts. The data were produced by immunoSEQ multiplex PCR, yet TCRdb's version contains in-frame clones alone and is incomplete. The DNA gave D and trimming, while V, J and clone size come from that table. The sample yields 70,000 to 80,000 clones, about 80% seen once. The chain combines TRBV12-3 or TRBV12-4 with TRBJ2-7, with D possibly matching TRBD1 (6 bases). The source material was peripheral blood. This TCR was recovered from a human donor in a cohort sampled during active COVID-19. In DNA form, the CDR3 reads TGTGCCAGCGGACAGCGTTCCTACGAGCAGTACTTC. It is translated as CASGQRSYEQYF.